This T cell receptor (beta chain) comes out of a study of blood T cells in healthy people across ages. Using a J-beta primer mix together with a sample-barcoded 5' primer, a second PCR was run for roughly 7 to 12 cycles. Every cDNA molecule carried a tag from a template-switch adaptor bearing 12 random nucleotides. Each CDR3 protein gets one entry after TCRdb re-called the 5' RACE reads with MiXCR. Of about a million distinct CDR3 sequences in the sample, 35% to 40% were seen once. A few counts support this clonotype. Its cognate antigen is unknown. Overall study results and limits: More naive CD4+ cells and higher diversity marked long-lived donors relative to aged donors.

This clonotype was sampled from a young man in good health. Sample: blood.

CDR3 nucleotide sequence: TGTGCCAGCACGACACCCAATCAGCCCCAGCATTTT. The encoded protein is CASTTPNQPQHF. This chain connects TRBV7-9 to TRBJ1-5; D not resolved. V was clipped by 7 bases and J by 3 bases, with 7 bases between them. Germline lookup yields CDR1 SEHNR and CDR2 FQNEAQ (reference sequence). CDR3 size: 12 residues.